This T cell receptor (beta chain) is drawn from a study of control samples from healthy donors and cancer patients. The table came from immunoSEQ multiplex PCR; TCRdb's copy has only in-frame clones and leaves some out. The repertoire consists of fewer than 90,000 clones, with roughly 90% occurring once and the leading ten covering 1.5% to 2%. Germline V gene sequence: CDR1 MGHDK, CDR2 SYGVNS. V lost 1 base and J lost 3, with 4 bases in between. The CDR3 extends over 12 amino acids. The source of this sequence is a woman aged 55 to 70 with head and neck cancer. The J gene is TRBJ2-7, the V gene TRBV25-1; D gene ambiguous. Sequencing input: PBMCs. CDR3 sequence (DNA): TGTGCCAGCAGTGAATCAGGCTACGAGCAGTACTTC. It codes for CASSESGYEQYF.